This T cell receptor (beta chain) was recorded in a study of shared clonotypes between healthy human individuals. Study information: Serving as donors were a couple of women and three men, whose ages spanned 18 to 49.

Each subset's genomic DNA was split evenly across several immunoSEQ plates. Clones were read by immunoSEQ multiplex PCR, and TCRdb kept only the in-frame ones, dropping some. The sample lists millions of clones, 90% to 95% seen once, with 0.1% to 0.15% in the top ten. This clone appeared once. Its cognate antigen is unknown. This CDR3 has 18 amino acids. Per germline, CDR1 MNHNS and CDR2 SASEGT. V was shortened by 2 bases and J by 0 bases, with 14 bases between the two germline ends. Broader study findings: Non-shared clonotypes showed lower generation probabilities than clonotypes common to all four donors.

This receptor was identified in a man younger than 35 in good health. The chain combines TRBV6-1 with TRBJ1-6; D is uncertain. Sequenced sample: naive CD4+ T cells sorted from blood. The subset was: CD45RA+ positively selected. CDR3 sequence (DNA): TGTGCCAGCAGTGAAACTACCGCCCGAAGCTCCTATAATTCACCCCTCCACTTT. Amino acid sequence: CASSETTARSSYNSPLHF.